This TCR beta chain emerged from a study of CD8+ T cells in alopecia areata. V trimming: 7 bases; J trimming: 8 bases; junction bases outside the gene matches: 16. The CDR3 length is 15 residues. The V gene's germline CDR1 is SQVTM and CDR2 ANQGSEA. Note on this clone: Its antigen is not known.

In each case, RNA was isolated and then reverse transcribed into cDNA as the sequencing template. Only in-frame clones appear in the TCRdb table, and some are missing; sequencing was by immunoSEQ multiplex PCR. The table lists some 100,000 clones, under 40% of them singletons, with approximately 3.3% in the top ten. The sorting of PBMCs gave CD4+ and CD8+ T cells. Whole-study results and caveats: Clonality in lesional scalp, especially alopecia totalis/universalis, exceeded that of normal scalp.

The chain couples TRBV29-1 to TRBJ2-1; 8 bases agree with TRBD1. This receptor was obtained from a human donor with alopecia areata. The sequenced sample consisted of CD4+ T cells sorted from blood. The CDR3 coding sequence is TGCAGCGCTTCGCGGACAGGGTCTCTTTTGGATGAGCAGTTCTTC. Its protein is CSASRTGSLLDEQFF.